Below, 22 T cell receptor beta chains from the same sample are listed, as sequenced in a study of identical twins. TCRdb redid the calling of the 5' RACE reads with MiXCR, one entry per CDR3 protein. The sample lists some 270,000 distinct CDR3 sequences, about 8.3% occurring once. The data were also submitted as part of a second study, on yellow fever vaccine responses in identical twins.

Material: CD8+ T cells sorted from blood. Receptors originate from a woman aged 18-29 years in good health.

V gene TRBV9 combines with J gene TRBJ2-1, with 13 bases that match TRBD2. There are 15 residues in the CDR3. Germline V gene data show CDR1 as SGDLS and CDR2 as YYNGEE. Losses at the gene ends were 2 bases for V and 8 bases for J; bases not matched to a gene: 4. CDR3 sequence: CASSVKGLAGYEQFF. CDR3 DNA: TGTGCCAGCAGCGTCAAGGGACTAGCGGGATATGAGCAGTTCTTC.

This clonotype turned up a few times. V and J are TRBV10-3 and TRBJ2-1; 7 bases align to TRBD2. Germline V CDR1 and CDR2: ENHRY, SYGVKD. The ends lost 10 bases at V and 7 bases at J; junction bases unmatched: 10. The CDR3 contains 13 residues. The DNA of the CDR3 is TGTGCCACCCAGGATCTTAGCGGGAATGAGCAGTTCTTC. Its protein is CATQDLSGNEQFF.

This clonotype was counted ten times or more. The chain is built from TRBV6-5 and TRBJ2-2, with 8 positions matching TRBD2. CDR1 is MNHEY, CDR2 SVGAGI, per germline. V dropped 4 bases and J dropped 3; count of bases not matched to a gene: 7. The CDR3 has 16 residues. The CDR3 here is CASSFRGGLYTGELFF. CDR3 sequence (DNA): TGTGCCAGCAGTTTCCGCGGGGGGCTTTACACCGGGGAGCTGTTTTTT.

This clonotype came up once. A junction boundary mismatches the germline segment, possibly from a read error. The chain recombines TRBV12-3 or TRBV12-4 with TRBJ2-3, with 12 bases aligning to TRBD2. The CDR3 length is 19 residues. CDR3 sequence reads: CASCLSPLAGGPVADTQYF. The CDR3 nucleotides read TGTGCCAGCTGTTTATCTCCCCTAGCGGGAGGGCCGGTCGCAGATACGCAGTATTTT.

V is TRBV5-1 and J is TRBJ2-7; D not resolved. Trimming stripped 2 bases from V and 0 bases from J, with 12 bases between. Germline assignment: CDR1 SGHRS and CDR2 YFSETQ. CDR3 size: 15 residues. The CDR3 region has the DNA TGCGCCAGCAGCTTCCAGCAGTCTTCCTCCTACGAGCAGTACTTC. Protein product: CASSFQQSSSYEQYF.

A few counts support this clonotype. The genes are TRBV2 and TRBJ2-1; no clear D. Germline V gene data show CDR1 as SNHLY and CDR2 as FYNNEI. The CDR3 has 14 amino acids. Deletions cut 7 bases from V and 5 bases from J, with 15 bases between. The CDR3 coding sequence is TGTGCCAGCATCGGTGGTAGACTCCACAATGAGCAGTTCTTC. Amino acids: CASIGGRLHNEQFF.

CDR3 in amino acids: CASSQDSGGSYNEQFF. CDR3 bases: TGCGCCAGCAGCCAAGATTCAGGGGGCTCCTACAATGAGCAGTTCTTC. This chain links TRBV4-3 with TRBJ2-1; 7 bases match TRBD1. V shed 0 bases and J 0 bases; nucleotides not matched to a gene: 2. The germline V gene has CDR1 LGHNA and CDR2 YSLEER. This CDR3 region has 16 residues.

The chain couples TRBV7-9 to TRBJ2-7; D is tentatively TRBD1 or TRBD2 (5 bases each). The V end was cut by 4 bases, the J end by 2 bases, with 12 bases between. This CDR3 region has 14 residues. Germline CDR1 is SEHNR and CDR2 is FQNEAQ (reference sequence). This chain's CDR3 is CASSYGTVPYEQYF. In DNA, the CDR3 is TGTGCCAGCAGCTACGGGACGGTTCCCTACGAGCAGTACTTC.

This clonotype has only a few counts. The V gene is TRBV2, the J gene TRBJ1-1; D gene uncertain. Trimming pared 0 bases from V and 3 bases from J, leaving 11 bases between. The CDR3 is 15 amino acids. Per the germline V gene, CDR1 is SNHLY and CDR2 is FYNNEI. The CDR3 DNA reads as TGTGCCAGCAGTGAAGCGCGGGAAGCGGACACTGAAGCTTTCTTT. Translating gives CASSEAREADTEAFF.

The chain uses TRBV4-3 and TRBJ2-1; 16 bases map to TRBD2. Trimming took 3 bases from V and 8 from J; bases not matched to a gene: 10. The CDR3 consists of 18 residues. Germline CDR1 is LGHNA and CDR2 is YSLEER. CDR3 nucleotide sequence: TGCGCCAGCAGCCAGGGACTAGCGGGAGGGCCTAGTAGAGATGAGCAGTTCTTC. Its protein is CASSQGLAGGPSRDEQFF.

With regard to this clonotype: A clone one base away is much larger, so this may be a read error. The V gene is TRBV20-1, the J gene TRBJ2-5; 8 bases map to TRBD2. V gave up 5 bases and J gave up 1 base; unmatched junction bases: 6. Looked up from germline, CDR1 is DFQATT and CDR2 is SNEGSKA (reference sequence). The CDR3 is 14 residues long. CDR3: CSAGPLAGQETQYF. The CDR3 DNA reads TGCAGTGCTGGACCCCTAGCGGGCCAAGAGACCCAGTACTTC.

At least ten counts were recorded for this clonotype. The chain combines TRBV7-2 with TRBJ2-3; 10 bases map to TRBD2. From germline, CDR1 is SGHTA and CDR2 FQGNSA. Trimming removed 5 bases from V and 4 bases from J; junction bases left unmatched: 6. The CDR3 length is 15 residues. The CDR3 reads CASSHTSGNADTQYF. DNA of the CDR3: TGTGCCAGCAGCCATACTAGCGGGAATGCAGATACGCAGTATTTT.

This clonotype was picked up a small number of times. The chain employs TRBV7-9 and TRBJ2-7; TRBD2 matches 8 bases. Germline CDR1 is SEHNR and CDR2 is FQNEAQ (reference sequence). The length of the CDR3 is 16 residues. Trimming at V came to 7 bases and at J to 2 bases, leaving 13 bases not matched to a gene. The CDR3 coding sequence is TGTGCCAGCACCAACTCTCTAGCGGGCCTTACCTACGAGCAGTACTTC. It translates to CASTNSLAGLTYEQYF.

This clonotype was recorded at least ten times. This chain joins TRBV4-3 and TRBJ2-2, with 7 nucleotides matching TRBD2. The germline V gene encodes CDR1 LGHNA and CDR2 YSLEER. This CDR3 region has 15 residues. V gave up 0 bases and J gave up 6 bases; unmatched junction bases: 4. DNA of the CDR3: TGCGCCAGCAGCCAAGACCCGGGAGGCGCCGGGGAGCTGTTTTTT. Protein product: CASSQDPGGAGELFF.

The genes are TRBV5-5 and TRBJ2-1; no clear D. From germline, CDR1 is SGHKS and CDR2 YYEKEE (reference sequence). V was trimmed by 6 bases and J by 5 bases, leaving 12 bases between them. The CDR3 loop spans 13 amino acids. DNA for the CDR3: TGTGCCAGCACCTCCGGCACCAACAATGAGCAGTTCTTC. This gives the protein CASTSGTNNEQFF.

The chain employs TRBV4-2 and TRBJ2-7, with TRBD1 matching 8 bases. Germline values: CDR1 LGHNA, CDR2 YNFKEQ. The length of the CDR3 is 12 residues. With 5 bases clipped from V and 6 bases from J, the junction kept 3 bases outside the gene matches. In DNA form, the CDR3 reads TGTGCCAGCAGCGCAGGGGGCGGCGAGCAGTACTTC. Its protein product is CASSAGGGEQYF.

The table lists this clonotype with many counts. This sequence joins TRBV4-2 and TRBJ2-7; D is possibly TRBD1 (7 bases). V was shortened by 5 bases and J by 1 base, with 12 bases between the two germline ends. CDR3 size: 14 residues. In germline, CDR1 is LGHNA, CDR2 YNFKEQ. The CDR3 DNA sequence: TGTGCCAGCAGCACTCCAGGGGGGTCCTACGAGCAGTACTTC. Protein sequence: CASSTPGGSYEQYF.

This chain connects TRBV7-9 to TRBJ2-3; D call uncertain. V lost 5 bases and J lost 3, with 9 bases in between. Germline V lookup: CDR1 SEHNR, CDR2 FQNEAQ (reference sequence). The CDR3 spans 13 residues. The CDR3 nucleotides read TGTGCCAGCAGCCCGTACTTGACAGATACGCAGTATTTT. Encoded protein: CASSPYLTDTQYF. Drawing the rest from reference TRBV7-9 and TRBJ2-3, the complete variable domain is DTGVSQNPRHKITKRGQNVTFRCDPISEHNRLYWYRQTLGQGPEFLTYFQNEAQLEKSRLLSDRFSAERPKGSFSTLEIQRTEQGDSAMYLCASSPYLTDTQYFGPGTRLTVL.

This clonotype was counted ten times or more. This chain joins TRBV29-1 and TRBJ2-7; D unresolved. The CDR3 is made up of 13 amino acids. Between the trimmed V and J ends, which lost 4 bases and 0 bases, there was a span of 10 bases. Germline CDR1 reads SQVTM; CDR2 reads ANQGSEA. Written as DNA, the CDR3 is TGCAGCGTTGTGGACGAGGACTCCTACGAGCAGTACTTC. This sequence encodes CSVVDEDSYEQYF.

This clonotype was counted only a few times. This chain links TRBV4-3 with TRBJ2-5; D may be TRBD2 (5 bases). Trimming removed 1 base from V and 2 bases from J, with 8 bases in between. CDR1 is LGHNA and CDR2 is YSLEER in the germline V gene. The CDR3 has 14 residues. This CDR3 reads CASSQGTGQETQYF. The CDR3 DNA follows: TGCGCCAGCAGCCAAGGGACGGGGCAAGAGACCCAGTACTTC.

This clonotype has at least ten counts. The rearrangement links TRBV28 to TRBJ1-4; 7 nucleotides line up with TRBD1. The trim removed 3 bases at V and 10 bases at J, leaving 11 bases unmatched. This CDR3 is 15 amino acids long. Per germline, CDR1 MDHEN and CDR2 SYDVKM. The CDR3 is CASSLGQTDLGKLFF. CDR3 bases: TGTGCCAGCAGTTTGGGACAGACCGATTTAGGAAAACTGTTTTTT.

The sample holds many counts of this clonotype. The CDR3 protein is CASSQDPRGYNEQFF. In DNA form, the CDR3 reads TGCGCCAGCAGCCAAGATCCTAGGGGCTACAATGAGCAGTTCTTC. This chain joins TRBV4-3 and TRBJ2-1; D possibly corresponds to TRBD1 (5 bases). V lost 0 bases to trimming and J lost 3 bases, with 9 bases between them. CDR1 and CDR2 from the germline V gene are LGHNA and YSLEER. The CDR3 has 15 residues.